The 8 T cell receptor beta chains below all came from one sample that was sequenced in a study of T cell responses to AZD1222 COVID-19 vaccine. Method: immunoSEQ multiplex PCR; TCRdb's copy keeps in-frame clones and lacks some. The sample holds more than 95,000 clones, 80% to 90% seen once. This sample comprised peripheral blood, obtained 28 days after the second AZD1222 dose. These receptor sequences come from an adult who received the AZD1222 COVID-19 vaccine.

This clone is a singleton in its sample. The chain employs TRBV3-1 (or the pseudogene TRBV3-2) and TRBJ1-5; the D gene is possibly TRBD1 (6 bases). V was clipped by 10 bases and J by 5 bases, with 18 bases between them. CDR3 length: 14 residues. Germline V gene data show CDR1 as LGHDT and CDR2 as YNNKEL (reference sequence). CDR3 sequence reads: CANLPRTVDQPQHF. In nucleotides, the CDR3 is TGTGCCAACCTTCCCCGGACAGTAGATCAGCCCCAGCATTTT.

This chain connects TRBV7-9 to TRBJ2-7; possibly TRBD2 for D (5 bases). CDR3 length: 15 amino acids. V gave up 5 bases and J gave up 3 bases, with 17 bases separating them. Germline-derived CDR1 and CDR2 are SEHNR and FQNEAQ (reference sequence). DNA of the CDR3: TGTGCCAGCAGCGGACCGCGGGTAGGGCACTACGAGCAGTACTTC. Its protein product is CASSGPRVGHYEQYF.

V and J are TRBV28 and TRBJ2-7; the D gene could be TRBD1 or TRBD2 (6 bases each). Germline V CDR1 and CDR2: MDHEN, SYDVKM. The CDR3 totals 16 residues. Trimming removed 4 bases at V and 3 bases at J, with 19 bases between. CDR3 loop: CASSSTTGKDYYEQYF. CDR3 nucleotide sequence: TGTGCCAGCAGTTCTACTACAGGGAAGGACTACTACGAGCAGTACTTC.

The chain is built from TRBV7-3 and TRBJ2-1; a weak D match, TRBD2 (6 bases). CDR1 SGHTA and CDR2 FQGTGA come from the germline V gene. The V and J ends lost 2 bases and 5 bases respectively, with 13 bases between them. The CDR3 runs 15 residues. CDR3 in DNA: TGTGCCAGCAGCTTAGGAGGAGGGGCTCACAATGAGCAGTTCTTC. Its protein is CASSLGGGAHNEQFF. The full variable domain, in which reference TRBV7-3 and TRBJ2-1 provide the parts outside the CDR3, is GAGVSQTPSNKVTEKGKYVELRCDPISGHTALYWYRQSLGQGPEFLIYFQGTGAADDSGLPNDRFFAVRPEGSVSTLKIQRTERGDSAVYLCASSLGGGAHNEQFFGPGTRLTVL.

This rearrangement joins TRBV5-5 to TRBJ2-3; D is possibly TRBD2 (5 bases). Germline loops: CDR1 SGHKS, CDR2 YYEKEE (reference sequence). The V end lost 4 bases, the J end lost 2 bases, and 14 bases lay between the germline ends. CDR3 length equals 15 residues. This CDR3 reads CASSRAGGLTDTQYF. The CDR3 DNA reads TGTGCCAGCAGCCGGGCGGGCGGTCTCACAGATACGCAGTATTTT. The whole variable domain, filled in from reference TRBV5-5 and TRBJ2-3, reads DAGVTQSPTHLIKTRGQQVTLRCSPISGHKSVSWYQQVLGQGPQFIFQYYEKEERGRGNFPDRFSARQFPNYSSELNVNALLLGDSALYLCASSRAGGLTDTQYFGPGTRLTVL.

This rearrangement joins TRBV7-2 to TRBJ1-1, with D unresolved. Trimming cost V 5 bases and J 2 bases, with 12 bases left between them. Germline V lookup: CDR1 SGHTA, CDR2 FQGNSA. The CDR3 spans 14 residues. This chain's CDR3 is CASSLQRLNTEAFF. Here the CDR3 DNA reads TGTGCCAGCAGCCTACAGCGATTAAACACTGAAGCTTTCTTT.

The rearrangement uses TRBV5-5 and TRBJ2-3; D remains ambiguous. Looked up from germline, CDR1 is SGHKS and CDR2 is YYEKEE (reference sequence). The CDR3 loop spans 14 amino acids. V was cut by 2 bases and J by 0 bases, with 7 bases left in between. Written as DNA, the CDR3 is TGTGCCAGCAGCTTCGCCTATAGCACAGATACGCAGTATTTT. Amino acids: CASSFAYSTDTQYF.

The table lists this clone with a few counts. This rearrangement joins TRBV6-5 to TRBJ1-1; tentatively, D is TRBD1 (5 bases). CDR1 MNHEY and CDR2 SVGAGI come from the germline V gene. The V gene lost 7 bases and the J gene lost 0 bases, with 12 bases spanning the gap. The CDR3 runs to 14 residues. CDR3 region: CASKGARMNTEAFF. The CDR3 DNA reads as TGTGCCAGCAAAGGGGCCCGTATGAACACTGAAGCTTTCTTT.